This T cell receptor beta chain was retrieved from a study of identical twins. Study results and caveats: Recombination models fit unrelated individuals' TCR alpha sharing but underestimated twins'. Conclusions were based on cross-sectional statistical analysis, without following the same donors. Cord blood beta clonotypes present at high abundance carried fewer insertions; no such pattern appeared in memory repertoires.

Germline-derived CDR1 and CDR2 are SGHRS and YFSETQ. V lost 0 bases and J lost 5, with 8 bases in between. This CDR3 has 13 residues. Template switching added a universal primer site, and cDNA bore unique molecular identifiers. TCRdb re-analysed the 5' RACE reads in MiXCR, keeping a single row per CDR3 protein. The data contain more than 350,000 distinct CDR3 sequences, 7% to 9.5% of them seen just once; the ten biggest clones take up 8.5% to 10%. On this clonotype itself: What it recognizes is unknown.

This sequence joins TRBV5-1 and TRBJ1-2, with D tentatively TRBD1 (5 bases). The sample consisted of naive T cells sorted from blood. This TCR derives from a woman aged 50 to 60 in good health. CDR3 DNA sequence: TGCGCCAGCAGCTTGGATTCAGGGTATGGCTACACCTTC. Its translation: CASSLDSGYGYTF.